The 5 T cell receptor beta chains given below trace back to one sample, sequenced in a study of identical twins. From the 5' RACE reads, TCRdb called clonotypes with MiXCR, one entry per CDR3 protein. Of 1.5 million to 2 million distinct CDR3 sequences in the sample, about 32% were seen once. Material: cord blood. These receptor sequences come from a newborn girl in good health.

The V gene is TRBV20-1, the J gene TRBJ2-1, with 14 bases identical to TRBD2. Germline V lookup: CDR1 DFQATT, CDR2 SNEGSKA (reference sequence). Unmatched junction bases numbered 5, after V lost 0 bases and J lost 4 bases. This CDR3 spans 17 amino acids. The CDR3 DNA reads as TGCAGTGCTAGAGAACACGGACTAGCGGGAGGTTACAATGAGCAGTTCTTC. Its translation is CSAREHGLAGGYNEQFF.

V gene TRBV4-2 combines with J gene TRBJ2-4, with D perhaps matching TRBD1 or TRBD2 (5 bases each). CDR1 is LGHNA and CDR2 is YNFKEQ in the germline V gene. Trimming took 4 bases from V and 5 from J, leaving 18 bases between them. The CDR3 runs to 16 residues. CDR3 residues: CASSPRGEIGQNIQYF. The CDR3 DNA follows: TGTGCCAGCAGCCCCCGAGGGGAGATCGGCCAAAACATTCAGTACTTC.

V gene TRBV20-1 combines with J gene TRBJ2-5; D may match TRBD1 or TRBD2 (7 bases each). Germline V gene sequence: CDR1 DFQATT, CDR2 SNEGSKA (reference sequence). V was shortened by 4 bases and J by 0 bases, with 15 bases between the two germline ends. CDR3 length equals 15 residues. The CDR3: CSATGGQSYQETQYF. CDR3 DNA: TGCAGTGCTACGGGGGGACAGTCCTACCAAGAGACCCAGTACTTC.

The gene calls are TRBV20-1 and TRBJ2-7; the match to TRBD2 covers 10 bases. Germline V lookup: CDR1 DFQATT, CDR2 SNEGSKA (reference sequence). The V gene end was trimmed by 2 bases and the J gene end by 2 bases; junction bases not matched to a gene: 3. CDR3 length: 14 residues. This CDR3 is CSARSGLATYEQYF. The CDR3 DNA sequence: TGCAGTGCTAGATCGGGACTAGCGACCTACGAGCAGTACTTC.

The CDR3 DNA reads as TGTGCCAGTAGTAGCACGGTCGACGAGCAGTACTTC. Translation gives CASSSTVDEQYF. The V call is TRBV19, the J call TRBJ2-7; no clear D gene. CDR1 and CDR2 (germline): LNHDA, SQIVND (reference sequence). Trimming cost V 4 bases and J 5 bases, with 9 bases left between them. This CDR3 is built from 12 residues. The variable domain in full, completed from reference TRBV19 and TRBJ2-7, reads DGGITQSPKYLFRKEGQNVTLSCEQNLNHDAMYWYRQDPGQGLRLIYYSQIVNDFQKGDIAEGYSVSREKKESFPLTVTSAQKNPTAFYLCASSSTVDEQYFGPGTRLTVT.